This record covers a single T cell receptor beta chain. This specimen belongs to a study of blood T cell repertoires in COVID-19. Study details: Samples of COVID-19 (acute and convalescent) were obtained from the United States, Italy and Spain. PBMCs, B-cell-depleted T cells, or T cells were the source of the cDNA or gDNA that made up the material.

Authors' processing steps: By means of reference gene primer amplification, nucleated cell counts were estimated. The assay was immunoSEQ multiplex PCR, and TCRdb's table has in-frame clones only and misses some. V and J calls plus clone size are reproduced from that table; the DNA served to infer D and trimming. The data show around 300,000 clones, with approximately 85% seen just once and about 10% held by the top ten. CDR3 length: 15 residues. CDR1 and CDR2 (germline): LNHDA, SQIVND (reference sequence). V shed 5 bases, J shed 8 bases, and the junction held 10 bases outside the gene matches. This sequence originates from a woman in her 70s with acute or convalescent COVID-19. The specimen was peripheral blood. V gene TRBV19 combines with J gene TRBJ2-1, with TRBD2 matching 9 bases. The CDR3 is CASSPRAGGLDEQFF. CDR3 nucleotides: TGTGCCAGTAGTCCCAGAGCGGGGGGATTGGATGAGCAGTTCTTC.